This T cell receptor (beta chain) stems from a study of regulatory T cells. Findings and caveats of the study: In patients, unique TRB V-J pairs were restricted and V/J usage skewed, especially in Tregs. Hydrophobic residues at CDR3 positions 6 and 7 were enriched in conventional CD4+ T cells of CD3G-deficient patients.

In this sample, this clone turned up a few times. Its target is not known. Autoimmunity was present in every CD3G-deficient patient, worse in two. CD4+ T cells were divided by sorting: CD25-high CD127-low Tregs, CD25-low CD127-high conventional cells. V trimming: 2 bases; J trimming: 4 bases; junction bases outside the gene matches: 1. This CDR3 is 13 amino acids long. The germline V gene has CDR1 MNHEY and CDR2 SVGAGI. Primers: 52 TRBV forward and 13 TRBJ reverse. Some clones are missing from TCRdb's copy, which holds only in-frame ones; the method was immunoSEQ multiplex PCR. The data show some 23,000 clones, about 88% seen once.

The TCR sequence derives from a child younger than 18 with CD3G deficiency. Sequencing was carried out using conventional CD4+ T cells sorted from blood. The chain employs TRBV6-5 and TRBJ1-1; 7 positions match TRBD1. CDR3 in amino acids: CASSYRGRTEAFF. The CDR3 nucleotides read TGTGCCAGCAGTTACAGGGGGCGCACTGAAGCTTTCTTT.